This is a list of T cell receptor beta chains from one sample in a study of blood T cells in healthy people across ages. TCRdb re-called the 5' RACE reads with MiXCR, one entry per CDR3 protein. The sample contains approximately 600,000 distinct CDR3 sequences, 45% to 65% of which appear only once. Material for sequencing was blood. These receptors all stem from a man in his 60s in good health. Each CDR3 is given with its conserved first and last residue. The D gene is left open where the match is weak. The size of a clone is reported for some rows only, either as once, few or many, or as a class for expanded clones.

size	V	D	J	DNA	CDR3
NA	TRBV7-2	TRBD2	TRBJ2-1	TGTGCCAGCAGGAGGGCGGGGGTGTCCTACAATGAGCAGTTCTTC	CASRRAGVSYNEQFF
NA	TRBV9	NA	TRBJ2-3	TGTGCCAGCAGCGTAGTCGAGGATACGCAGTATTTT	CASSVVEDTQYF
NA	TRBV12-3/TRBV12-4	NA	TRBJ2-5	TGTGCCAGCAGTTCTTCCCTGGGGCAGTACTTC	CASSSSLGQYF
once	TRBV6-1	NA	TRBJ2-1	TGTGCCAGCCCCCGAGGTCAGAACTACAATGAGCAGTTCTTC	CASPRGQNYNEQFF
NA	TRBV29-1	TRBD2	TRBJ2-1	TGCAGCGTCCCCGCTAGCGGGGCTTACAATGAGCAGTTCTTC	CSVPASGAYNEQFF
NA	TRBV6-1	NA	TRBJ2-7	TGTGCCAGCAGTGAACAGTATTCCTACGAGCAGTACTTC	CASSEQYSYEQYF
NA	TRBV2	NA	TRBJ2-7	TGTGCCAGCAGGGTCGACAGGCCATCCTACAATGGGCAGTACTTC	CASRVDRPSYNGQYF
NA	TRBV9	NA	TRBJ1-2	TGTGCCAGCAGCGTAGGATGGTCGGGGGGGCCGAAAGCTAACTATGGCTACACCTTC	CASSVGWSGGPKANYGYTF
NA	TRBV6-5	TRBD2	TRBJ2-5	TGTGCCAGCAGTTACTCGGTGGTAGCTAGCGGAGAGACCCAGTACTTC	CASSYSVVASGETQYF
NA	TRBV11-2	NA	TRBJ1-2	TGTGCCAGCAGCCTAGGGAGGTCTAACTATGGCTGCACCTTC	CASSLGRSNYGCTF